The next 3 T cell receptor beta chains were all read from a single sample in a study of control samples from healthy donors and cancer patients. Produced via immunoSEQ multiplex PCR; TCRdb's table is partial and in-frame only. The table shows 45,000 or so clones, with roughly 90% occurring only once. Sequenced sample: PBMCs. Source of these receptors: a woman in her thirties or forties with head and neck cancer.

J is TRBJ1-3 and V is TRBV5-1; 7 bases align to TRBD1. The CDR3 sequence is 14 residues long. Trimming cost V 4 bases and J 6 bases; bases outside gene matches: 7. Germline V gene data show CDR1 as SGHRS and CDR2 as YFSETQ. CDR3 in DNA: TGCGCCAGCAGCCCTCCGGGACAGCCAAACACCATATATTTT. Protein product: CASSPPGQPNTIYF.

This clone has a handful of counts. The chain recombines TRBV19 with TRBJ2-7, with 7 bases fitting TRBD2. Germline CDR1 LNHDA, CDR2 SQIVND (reference sequence). The length of the CDR3 is 18 residues. Trimming took 4 bases from V and 0 from J; bases not matched to a gene: 15. The chain's CDR3 is CASSSGRGSGASSYEQYF. Written as DNA, the CDR3 is TGTGCCAGTAGTAGTGGGAGGGGTTCGGGAGCAAGCTCCTACGAGCAGTACTTC.

This chain links TRBV5-1 with TRBJ1-4; tentative D call: TRBD1 (6 bases). The CDR3 has 15 residues. CDR1 SGHRS and CDR2 YFSETQ come from the germline V gene. V lost 4 bases to trimming and J lost 3 bases, with 13 bases between them. The CDR3 loop reads CASSKGDTANEKLFF. In nucleotides, the CDR3 is TGCGCCAGCAGCAAAGGGGACACAGCTAATGAAAAACTGTTTTTT.